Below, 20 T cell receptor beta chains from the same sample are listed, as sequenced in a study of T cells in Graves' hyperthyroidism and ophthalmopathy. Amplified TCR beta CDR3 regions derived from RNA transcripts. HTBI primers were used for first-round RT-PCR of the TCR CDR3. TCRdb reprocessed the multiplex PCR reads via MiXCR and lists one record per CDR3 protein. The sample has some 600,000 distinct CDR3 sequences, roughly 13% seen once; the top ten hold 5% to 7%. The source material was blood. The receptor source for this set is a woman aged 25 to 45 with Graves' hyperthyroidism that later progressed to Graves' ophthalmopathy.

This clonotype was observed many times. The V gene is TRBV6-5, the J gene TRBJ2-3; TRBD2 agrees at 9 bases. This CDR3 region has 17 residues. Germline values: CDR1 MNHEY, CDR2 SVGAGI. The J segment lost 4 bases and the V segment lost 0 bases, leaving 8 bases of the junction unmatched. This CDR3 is CASSYSVSSGTSDTQYF. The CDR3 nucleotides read TGTGCCAGCAGTTACTCGGTGTCTAGCGGGACATCAGATACGCAGTATTTT.

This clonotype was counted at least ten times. In DNA, the CDR3 is TGTGCCAGCAGCCCGGGACAGCCGAGTGAAAAACTGTTTTTT. This encodes CASSPGQPSEKLFF. The chain employs TRBV12-3 or TRBV12-4 and TRBJ1-4; 7 nucleotides line up with TRBD1. The CDR3 runs 14 residues. V was clipped by 6 bases and J by 7 bases; unmatched bases: 8.

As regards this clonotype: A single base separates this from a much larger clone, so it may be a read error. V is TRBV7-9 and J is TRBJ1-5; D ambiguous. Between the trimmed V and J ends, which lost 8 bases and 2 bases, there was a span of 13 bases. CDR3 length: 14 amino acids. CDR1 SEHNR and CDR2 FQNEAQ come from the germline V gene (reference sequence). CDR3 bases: TGTGCCAGCGCCGGCCGTAATGGCAATCAGCCCCAGCATTTT. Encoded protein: CASAGRNGNQPQHF.

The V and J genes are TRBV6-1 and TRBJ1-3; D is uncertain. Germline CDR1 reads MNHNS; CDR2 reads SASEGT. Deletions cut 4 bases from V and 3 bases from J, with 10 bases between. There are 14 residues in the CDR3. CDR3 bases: TGTGCCAGCAGTGCCGTCAGGATTGGAAACACCATATATTTT. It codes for CASSAVRIGNTIYF.

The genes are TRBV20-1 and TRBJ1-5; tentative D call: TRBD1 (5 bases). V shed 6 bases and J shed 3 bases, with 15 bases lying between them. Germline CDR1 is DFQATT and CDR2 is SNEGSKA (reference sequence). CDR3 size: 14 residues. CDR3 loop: CSAPHLGDNQPQHF. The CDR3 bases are TGCAGTGCGCCGCACCTGGGGGACAATCAGCCCCAGCATTTT.

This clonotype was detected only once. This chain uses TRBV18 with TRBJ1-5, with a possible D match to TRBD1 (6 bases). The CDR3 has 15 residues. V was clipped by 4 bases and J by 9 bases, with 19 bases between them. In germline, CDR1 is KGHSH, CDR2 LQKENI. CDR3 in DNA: TGTGCCAGCTCACTAGAGGACAGAACCTTTAGGCCCCAGCATTTT. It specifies CASSLEDRTFRPQHF. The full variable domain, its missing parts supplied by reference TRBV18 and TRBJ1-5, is NAGVMQNPRHLVRRRGQEARLRCSPMKGHSHVYWYRQLPEEGLKFMVYLQKENIIDESGMPKERFSAEFPKEGPSILRIQQVVRGDSAAYFCASSLEDRTFRPQHFGDGTRLSIL.

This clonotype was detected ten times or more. CDR3 residues: CASSSRTGWQFF. The CDR3 bases are TGTGCCAGCTCATCCCGGACAGGGTGGCAGTTCTTC. The V call is TRBV18, the J call TRBJ2-1; the match to TRBD1 covers 8 bases. The J segment lost 12 bases and the V segment lost 5 bases, leaving 6 bases of the junction unmatched. Germline assignment: CDR1 KGHSH and CDR2 LQKENI. The length of the CDR3 is 12 residues. The whole variable domain, filled in from reference TRBV18 and TRBJ2-1, reads NAGVMQNPRHLVRRRGQEARLRCSPMKGHSHVYWYRQLPEEGLKFMVYLQKENIIDESGMPKERFSAEFPKEGPSILRIQQVVRGDSAAYFCASSSRTGWQFFGPGTRLTVL.

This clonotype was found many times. CDR3 nucleotides: TGTGCCTGGAGTGCCTCCCTATTCGAGGGGGGCTACAATGAGCAGTTCTTC. Residues: CAWSASLFEGGYNEQFF. The chain is built from TRBV30 and TRBJ2-1; TRBD1 or TRBD2 may be the D gene (6 bases each). The CDR3 is 17 residues long. CDR1 is GTSNPN and CDR2 is SVGIG in the germline V gene (reference sequence). The V gene lost 1 base and the J gene lost 3 bases, with 19 bases spanning the gap.

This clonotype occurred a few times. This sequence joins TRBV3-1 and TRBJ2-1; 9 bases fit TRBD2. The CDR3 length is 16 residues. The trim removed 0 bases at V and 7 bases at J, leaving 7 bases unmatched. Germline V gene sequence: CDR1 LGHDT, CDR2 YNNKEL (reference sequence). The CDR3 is CASSQDLIAGVNEQFF. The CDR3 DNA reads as TGTGCCAGCAGCCAAGATCTAATAGCGGGAGTGAATGAGCAGTTCTTC.

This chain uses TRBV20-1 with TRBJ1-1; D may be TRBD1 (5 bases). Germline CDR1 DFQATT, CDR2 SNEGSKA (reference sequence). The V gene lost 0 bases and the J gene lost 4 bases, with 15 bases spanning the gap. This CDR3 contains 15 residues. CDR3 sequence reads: CSARDLGGLSTEAFF. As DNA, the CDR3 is TGCAGTGCTAGAGATCTTGGGGGATTGAGCACTGAAGCTTTCTTT.

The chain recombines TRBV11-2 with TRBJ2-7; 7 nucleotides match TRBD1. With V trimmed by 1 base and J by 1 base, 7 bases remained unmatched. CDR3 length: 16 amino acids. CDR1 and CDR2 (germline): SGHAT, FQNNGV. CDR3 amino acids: CASSLGVGTDSYEQYF. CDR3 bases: TGTGCCAGCAGCTTAGGTGTCGGGACAGATTCCTACGAGCAGTACTTC.

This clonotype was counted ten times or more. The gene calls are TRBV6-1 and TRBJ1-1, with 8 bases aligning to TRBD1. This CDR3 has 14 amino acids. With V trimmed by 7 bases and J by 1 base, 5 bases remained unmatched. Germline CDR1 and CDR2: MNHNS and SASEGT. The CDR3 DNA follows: TGTGCCAGCATTGATACAGGGGGGAACACTGAAGCTTTCTTT. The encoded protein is CASIDTGGNTEAFF.

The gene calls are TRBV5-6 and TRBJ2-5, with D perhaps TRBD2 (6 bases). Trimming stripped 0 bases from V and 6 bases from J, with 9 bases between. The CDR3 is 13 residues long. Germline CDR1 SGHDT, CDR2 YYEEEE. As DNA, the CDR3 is TGTGCCAGCAGCTTGGCGGGAGATCAGACCCAGTACTTC. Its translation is CASSLAGDQTQYF.

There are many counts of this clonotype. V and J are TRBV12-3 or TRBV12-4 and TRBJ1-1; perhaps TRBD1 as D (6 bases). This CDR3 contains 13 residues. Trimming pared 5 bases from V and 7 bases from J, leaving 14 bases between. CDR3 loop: CASSNQGLVEAFF. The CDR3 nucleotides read TGTGCCAGCAGTAACCAGGGGTTAGTTGAAGCTTTCTTT.

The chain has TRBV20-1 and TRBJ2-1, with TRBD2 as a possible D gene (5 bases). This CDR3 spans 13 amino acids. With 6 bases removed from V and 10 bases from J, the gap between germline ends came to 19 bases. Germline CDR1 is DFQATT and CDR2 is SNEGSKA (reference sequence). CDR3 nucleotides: TGCAGTGCCAGGATTCCCGACACGGGGGAGCAGTTCTTC. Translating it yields CSARIPDTGEQFF.

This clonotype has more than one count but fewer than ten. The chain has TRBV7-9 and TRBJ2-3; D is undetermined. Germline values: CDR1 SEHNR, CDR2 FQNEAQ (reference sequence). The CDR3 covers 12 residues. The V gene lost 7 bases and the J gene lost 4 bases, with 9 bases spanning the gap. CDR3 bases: TGTGCCAGCAACCTACTCCCAGATACGCAGTATTTT. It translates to CASNLLPDTQYF.

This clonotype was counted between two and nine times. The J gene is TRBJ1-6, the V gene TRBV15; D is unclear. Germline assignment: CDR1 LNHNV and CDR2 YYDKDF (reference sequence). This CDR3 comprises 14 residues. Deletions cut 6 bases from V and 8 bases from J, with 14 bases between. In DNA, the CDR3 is TGTGCCACCAGGACGGTAGATCCCGATTCACCCCTCCACTTT. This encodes CATRTVDPDSPLHF. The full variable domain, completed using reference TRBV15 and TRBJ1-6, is DAMVIQNPRYQVTQFGKPVTLSCSQTLNHNVMYWYQQKSSQAPKLLFHYYDKDFNNEADTPDNFQSRRPNTSFCFLDIRSPGLGDTAMYLCATRTVDPDSPLHFGNGTRLTVT.

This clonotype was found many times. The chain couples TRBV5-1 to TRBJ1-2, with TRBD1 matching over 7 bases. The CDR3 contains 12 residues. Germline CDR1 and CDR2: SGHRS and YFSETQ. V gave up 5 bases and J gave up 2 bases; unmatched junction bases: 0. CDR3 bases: TGCGCCAGCAGGACAGGGAACTATGGCTACACCTTC. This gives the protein CASRTGNYGYTF.

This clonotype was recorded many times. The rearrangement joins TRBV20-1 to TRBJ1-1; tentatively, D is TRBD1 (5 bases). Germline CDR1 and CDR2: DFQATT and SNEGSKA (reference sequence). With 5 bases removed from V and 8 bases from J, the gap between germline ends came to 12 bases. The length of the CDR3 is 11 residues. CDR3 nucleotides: TGCAGTGCTTCGCAGGGTAAGGAAGCTTTCTTT. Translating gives CSASQGKEAFF.

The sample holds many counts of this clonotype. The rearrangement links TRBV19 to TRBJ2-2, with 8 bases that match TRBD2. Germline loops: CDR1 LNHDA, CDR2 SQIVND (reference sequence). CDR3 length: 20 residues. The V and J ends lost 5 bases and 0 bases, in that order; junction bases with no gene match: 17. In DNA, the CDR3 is TGTGCCAGTAGTGTGAGACTAAAGCGGGAGTGGATCGCGAACACCGGGGAGCTGTTTTTT. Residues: CASSVRLKREWIANTGELFF. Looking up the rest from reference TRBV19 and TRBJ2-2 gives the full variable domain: DGGITQSPKYLFRKEGQNVTLSCEQNLNHDAMYWYRQDPGQGLRLIYYSQIVNDFQKGDIAEGYSVSREKKESFPLTVTSAQKNPTAFYLCASSVRLKREWIANTGELFFGEGSRLTVL.